The rows below give T cell receptor beta chains drawn from one sample of a study of cytomegalovirus exposure and HLA in healthy donors. Using immunoSEQ multiplex PCR, the repertoire was profiled, and TCRdb retains in-frame clones only, with some absent. The data show about 77,000 clones, about 73% seen once. The sample was PBMCs. The receptors here all came from a man aged 35 to 55 in good health and CMV-seronegative. Both conserved end residues are part of each CDR3. The D gene is left open where the match is weak. Clone size is shown for a subset of rows, as once, few, many or a class of expanded clone.

j_call	clone_size	v_call	d_call	cdr3_aa	cdr3_nt
TRBJ2-2	-	TRBV29-1	-	CSVFTANTGELFF	TGCAGCGTTTTTACGGCGAACACCGGGGAGCTGTTTTTT
TRBJ2-7	-	TRBV5-1	TRBD1	CASRGQGTGYEQYF	TGCGCCAGCAGGGGACAGGGTACGGGCTACGAGCAGTACTTC
TRBJ2-7	-	TRBV27	-	CASSLSLAGYEQYF	TGTGCCAGCAGTTTAAGCCTGGCGGGGTACGAGCAGTACTTC
TRBJ2-7	-	TRBV28	TRBD2	CASSPSAGVTYEQYF	TGTGCCAGCAGTCCCTCAGCGGGAGTAACCTACGAGCAGTACTTC
TRBJ2-5	-	TRBV5-1	-	CASSTAASSSQETQYF	TGCGCCAGCAGCACCGCAGCCTCTAGCTCCCAAGAGACCCAGTACTTC
TRBJ2-1	-	TRBV15	TRBD2	CATSRVTSGRRAEQFF	TGTGCCACCAGCAGAGTAACTAGCGGGAGGAGGGCTGAGCAGTTCTTC
TRBJ2-2	-	TRBV6-4	-	CASSVVPGDTGELFF	TGTGCCAGCAGTGTCGTCCCGGGGGACACCGGGGAGCTGTTTTTT
TRBJ2-7	-	TRBV11-2	TRBD1	CASSQGQGLIYF	TGTGCCAGCAGCCAGGGACAGGGGCTAATCTACTTC
TRBJ2-7	-	TRBV7-9	TRBD1	CASSVGDRVSYEQYF	TGTGCCAGCAGTGTCGGGGACAGGGTATCCTACGAGCAGTACTTC
TRBJ2-5	-	TRBV10-2	-	CASRRLGRETQYF	TGCGCCAGCAGGAGGTTGGGGCGAGAGACCCAGTACTTC
TRBJ1-1	-	TRBV28	-	CASSSPGLYEAFF	TGTGCCAGCAGTTCACCGGGACTGTATGAAGCTTTCTTT
TRBJ2-2	-	TRBV2	TRBD2	CASSGTSGTLDGELFF	TGTGCCAGCAGTGGGACTAGCGGGACTCTTGACGGGGAGCTGTTTTTT
TRBJ1-1	-	TRBV19	-	CASLGGSTEAFF	TGTGCCAGCCTCGGGGGTAGCACTGAAGCTTTCTTT
TRBJ1-2	-	TRBV15	-	CATSPLDNHYGYTF	TGTGCCACCAGCCCCCTCGACAATCACTATGGCTACACCTTC
TRBJ2-5	-	TRBV29-1	TRBD2	CSVWTSGRAGETQYF	TGCAGCGTTTGGACGAGCGGGAGGGCCGGGGAGACCCAGTACTTC
TRBJ1-1	few	TRBV9	-	CASSSSLDNWNTEAFF	TGTGCCAGCAGCTCCTCGCTCGATAACTGGAACACTGAAGCTTTCTTT
TRBJ2-1	few	TRBV30	-	CAWRRYGEQFF	TGTGCCTGGAGAAGGTACGGGGAGCAGTTCTTC
TRBJ2-1	-	TRBV4-3	-	CASSQWTADNEQFF	TGCGCCAGCAGCCAGTGGACTGCCGACAATGAGCAGTTCTTC
TRBJ2-2	-	TRBV6-5	TRBD1	CASRAGQVGTGELFF	TGTGCCAGCAGGGCCGGACAGGTGGGCACCGGGGAGCTGTTTTTT
TRBJ2-7	-	TRBV7-8	TRBD1	CASSLVRTKDRLSYEQYF	TGTGCCAGCAGCTTAGTACGGACGAAGGACAGGCTCTCCTACGAGCAGTACTTC
TRBJ1-4	-	TRBV18	-	CASSPGQPATNEKLFF	TGTGCCAGCTCACCGGGACAACCTGCAACTAATGAAAAACTGTTTTTT
TRBJ2-1	-	TRBV9	TRBD2	CASSVETSLSNEQFF	TGTGCCAGCAGCGTTGAGACTAGCTTATCGAATGAGCAGTTCTTC
TRBJ2-3	-	TRBV28	TRBD2	CASSSPSGLGVDTQYF	TGTGCCAGCAGTTCACCGTCGGGACTAGGAGTAGATACGCAGTATTTT
TRBJ2-1	-	TRBV9	TRBD1	CASSVADTGGTGRQFF	TGTGCCAGCAGCGTAGCAGACACAGGGGGGACGGGTCGGCAGTTCTTC
TRBJ2-7	-	TRBV7-2	TRBD2	CASSPRASGSGTYEQYF	TGTGCCAGCAGCCCCCGGGCTAGCGGGAGCGGGACCTACGAGCAGTACTTC
TRBJ1-5	-	TRBV6-1	TRBD1	CASRDRGEPQHF	TGTGCCAGCAGAGACAGGGGAGAGCCCCAGCATTTT